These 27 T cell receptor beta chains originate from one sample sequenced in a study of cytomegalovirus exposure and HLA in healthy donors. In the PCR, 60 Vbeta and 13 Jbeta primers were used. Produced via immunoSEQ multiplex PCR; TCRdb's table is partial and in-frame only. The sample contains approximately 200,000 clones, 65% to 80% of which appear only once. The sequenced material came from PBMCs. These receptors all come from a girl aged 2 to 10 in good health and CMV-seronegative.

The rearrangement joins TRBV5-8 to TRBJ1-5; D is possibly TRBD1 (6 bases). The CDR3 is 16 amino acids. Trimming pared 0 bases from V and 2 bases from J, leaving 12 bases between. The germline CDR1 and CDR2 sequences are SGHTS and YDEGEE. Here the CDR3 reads CASSLEWGPGNQPQHF. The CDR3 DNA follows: TGTGCCAGCAGCTTGGAGTGGGGGCCTGGCAATCAGCCCCAGCATTTT.

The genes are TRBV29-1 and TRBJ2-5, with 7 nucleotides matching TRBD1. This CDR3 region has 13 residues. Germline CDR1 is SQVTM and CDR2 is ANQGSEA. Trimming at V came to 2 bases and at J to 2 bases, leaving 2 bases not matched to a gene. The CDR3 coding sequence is TGCAGCGTTGAATGGGACAGACAAGAGACCCAGTACTTC. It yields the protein CSVEWDRQETQYF.

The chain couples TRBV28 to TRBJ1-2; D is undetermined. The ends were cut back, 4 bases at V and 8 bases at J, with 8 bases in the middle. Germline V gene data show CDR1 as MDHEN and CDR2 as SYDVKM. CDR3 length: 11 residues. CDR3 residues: CASSYPGGYTF. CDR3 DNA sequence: TGTGCCAGCAGTTACCCGGGAGGCTACACCTTC.

The CDR3 sequence: CASSDKGQENTEAFF. The CDR3 nucleotides read TGTGCCAGCAGTGATAAGGGACAGGAGAACACTGAAGCTTTCTTT. The chain joins TRBV6-1 to TRBJ1-1, with TRBD1 matching over 8 bases. The length of the CDR3 is 15 residues. J lost 1 base, V lost 3 bases, and 4 bases had no gene match. Germline CDR1 and CDR2: MNHNS and SASEGT.

The CDR3, as DNA: TGTGCCAGCAGTCTCCCCGCGATGAGTCAGCCCCAGCATTTT. Translation gives CASSLPAMSQPQHF. The chain employs TRBV28 and TRBJ1-5; D is ambiguous. In germline, CDR1 is MDHEN, CDR2 SYDVKM. V was pared by 5 bases and J by 6 bases, with 14 bases between. The CDR3 is 14 residues long. The whole variable domain, filled in from reference TRBV28 and TRBJ1-5, reads DVKVTQSSRYLVKRTGEKVFLECVQDMDHENMFWYRQDPGLGLRLIYFSYDVKMKEKGDIPEGYSVSREKKERFSLILESASTNQTSMYLCASSLPAMSQPQHFGDGTRLSIL.

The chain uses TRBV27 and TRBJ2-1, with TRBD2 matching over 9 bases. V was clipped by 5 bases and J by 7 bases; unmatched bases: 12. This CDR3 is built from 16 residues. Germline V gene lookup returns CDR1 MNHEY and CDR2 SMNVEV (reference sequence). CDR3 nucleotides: TGTGCCAGCAGTCCCTTGAAGCGGGAGGAAAAGAATGAGCAGTTCTTC. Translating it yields CASSPLKREEKNEQFF.

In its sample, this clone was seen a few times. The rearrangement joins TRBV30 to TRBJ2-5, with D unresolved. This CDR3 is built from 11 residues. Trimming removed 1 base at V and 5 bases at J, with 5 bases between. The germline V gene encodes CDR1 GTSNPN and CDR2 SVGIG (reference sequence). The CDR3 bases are TGTGCCTGGAGTGAGCTCGAGACCCAGTACTTC. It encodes CAWSELETQYF.

The CDR3 coding sequence is TGTGCCTGGACCCCGGGCCTCAAACAGGGAAGGGGAGAGCAGTTCTTC. It is translated as CAWTPGLKQGRGEQFF. The chain couples TRBV30 to TRBJ2-1; D might be TRBD1 (6 bases). The germline CDR1 and CDR2 sequences are GTSNPN and SVGIG (reference sequence). Trimming shortened V by 4 bases and J by 10 bases, and 26 bases separated the two germline ends. The CDR3 totals 16 residues.

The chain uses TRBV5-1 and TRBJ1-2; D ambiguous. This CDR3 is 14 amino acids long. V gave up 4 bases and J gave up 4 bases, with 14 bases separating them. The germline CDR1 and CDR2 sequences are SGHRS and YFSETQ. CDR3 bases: TGCGCCAGCAGCACCTCGACGGGAGCCTATGGCTACACCTTC. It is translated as CASSTSTGAYGYTF.

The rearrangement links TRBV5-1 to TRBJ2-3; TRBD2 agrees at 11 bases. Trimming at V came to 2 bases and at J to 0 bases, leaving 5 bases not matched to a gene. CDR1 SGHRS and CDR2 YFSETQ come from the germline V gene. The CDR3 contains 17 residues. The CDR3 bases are TGCGCCAGCAGCTTCCATAGGACTAGCGGGAGCACAGATACGCAGTATTTT. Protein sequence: CASSFHRTSGSTDTQYF.

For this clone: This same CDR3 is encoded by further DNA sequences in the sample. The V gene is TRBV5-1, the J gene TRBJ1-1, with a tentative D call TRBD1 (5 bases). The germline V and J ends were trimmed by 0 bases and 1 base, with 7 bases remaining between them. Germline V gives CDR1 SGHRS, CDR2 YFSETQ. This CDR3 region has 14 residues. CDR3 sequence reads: CASSLATANTEAFF. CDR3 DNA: TGCGCCAGCAGCTTGGCGACAGCGAACACTGAAGCTTTCTTT. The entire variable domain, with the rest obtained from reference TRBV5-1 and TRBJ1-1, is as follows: KAGVTQTPRYLIKTRGQQVTLSCSPISGHRSVSWYQQTPGQGLQFLFEYFSETQRNKGNFPGRFSGRQFSNSRSEMNVSTLELGDSALYLCASSLATANTEAFFGQGTRLTVV.

The CDR3 nucleotides read TGTGCCAGCAGCTCTGTAACAGGGGAAGTCGGCTACACCTTC. Translation: CASSSVTGEVGYTF. The J gene is TRBJ1-2, the V gene TRBV5-4, with 7 positions matching TRBD1. V was clipped by 3 bases and J by 8 bases; unmatched bases: 10. Looked up from germline, CDR1 is SGHNT and CDR2 is YYREEE (reference sequence). The CDR3 totals 14 residues.

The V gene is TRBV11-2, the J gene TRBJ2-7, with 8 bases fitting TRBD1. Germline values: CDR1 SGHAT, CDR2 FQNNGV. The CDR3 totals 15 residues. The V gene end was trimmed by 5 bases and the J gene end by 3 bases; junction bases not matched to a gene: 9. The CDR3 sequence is CASSSDGQGRYEQYF. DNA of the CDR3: TGTGCCAGCAGCAGCGACGGACAGGGACGCTACGAGCAGTACTTC.

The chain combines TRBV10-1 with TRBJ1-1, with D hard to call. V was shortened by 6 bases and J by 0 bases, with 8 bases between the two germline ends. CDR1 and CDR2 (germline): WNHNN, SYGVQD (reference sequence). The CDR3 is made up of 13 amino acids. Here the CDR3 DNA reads TGCGCCAGCAGAGAGAATATGAACACTGAAGCTTTCTTT. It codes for CASRENMNTEAFF.

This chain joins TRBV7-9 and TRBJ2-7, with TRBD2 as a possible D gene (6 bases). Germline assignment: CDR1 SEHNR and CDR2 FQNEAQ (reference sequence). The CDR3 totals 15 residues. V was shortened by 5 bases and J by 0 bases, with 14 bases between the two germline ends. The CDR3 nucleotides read TGTGCCAGCAGCGCTGGCGGGGCCTTCTCCTACGAGCAGTACTTC. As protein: CASSAGGAFSYEQYF.

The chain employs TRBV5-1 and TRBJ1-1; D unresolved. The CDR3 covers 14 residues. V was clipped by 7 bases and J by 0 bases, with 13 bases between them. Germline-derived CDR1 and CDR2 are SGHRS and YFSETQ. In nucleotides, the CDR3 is TGCGCCAGCCGCTGGCGGGCGATGAACACTGAAGCTTTCTTT. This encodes CASRWRAMNTEAFF.

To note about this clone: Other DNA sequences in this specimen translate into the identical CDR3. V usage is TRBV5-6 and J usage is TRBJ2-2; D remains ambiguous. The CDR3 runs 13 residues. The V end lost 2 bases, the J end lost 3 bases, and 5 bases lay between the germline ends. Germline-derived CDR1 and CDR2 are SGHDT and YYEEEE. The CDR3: CASSLTDTGELFF. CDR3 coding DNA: TGTGCCAGCAGCTTAACGGACACCGGGGAGCTGTTTTTT.

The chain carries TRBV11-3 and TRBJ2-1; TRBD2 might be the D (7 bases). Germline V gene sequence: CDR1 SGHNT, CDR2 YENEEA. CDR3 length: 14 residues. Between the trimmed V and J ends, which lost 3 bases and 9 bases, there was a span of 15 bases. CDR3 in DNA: TGTGCCAGCAGCTTGTGGGGGGGCCGAAGTGAGCAGTTCTTC. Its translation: CASSLWGGRSEQFF.

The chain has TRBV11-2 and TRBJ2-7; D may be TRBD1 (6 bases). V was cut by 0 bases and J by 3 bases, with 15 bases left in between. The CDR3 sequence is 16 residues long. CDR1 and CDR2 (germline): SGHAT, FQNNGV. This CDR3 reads CASSLDLVTGGYEQYF. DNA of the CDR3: TGTGCCAGCAGCTTAGATCTCGTGACAGGAGGCTACGAGCAGTACTTC.

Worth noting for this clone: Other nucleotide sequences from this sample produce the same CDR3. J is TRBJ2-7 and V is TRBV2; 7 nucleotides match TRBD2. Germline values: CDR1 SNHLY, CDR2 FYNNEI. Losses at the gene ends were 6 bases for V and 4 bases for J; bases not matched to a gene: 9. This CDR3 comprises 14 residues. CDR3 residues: CASSQTGLVYEQYF. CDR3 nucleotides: TGTGCCAGCAGCCAAACCGGACTAGTATACGAGCAGTACTTC.

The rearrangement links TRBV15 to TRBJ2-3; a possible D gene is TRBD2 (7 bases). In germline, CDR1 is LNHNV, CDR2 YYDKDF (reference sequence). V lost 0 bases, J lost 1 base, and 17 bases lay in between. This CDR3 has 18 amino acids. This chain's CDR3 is CATSREGGAAVGTDTQYF. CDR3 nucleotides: TGTGCCACCAGCAGAGAGGGGGGGGCAGCGGTGGGCACAGATACGCAGTATTTT.

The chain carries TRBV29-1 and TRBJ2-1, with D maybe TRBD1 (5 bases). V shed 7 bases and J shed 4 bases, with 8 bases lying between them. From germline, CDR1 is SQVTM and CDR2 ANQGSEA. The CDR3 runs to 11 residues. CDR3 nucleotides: TGCAGCGCCGACAGTTACAATGAGCAGTTCTTC. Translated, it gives CSADSYNEQFF.

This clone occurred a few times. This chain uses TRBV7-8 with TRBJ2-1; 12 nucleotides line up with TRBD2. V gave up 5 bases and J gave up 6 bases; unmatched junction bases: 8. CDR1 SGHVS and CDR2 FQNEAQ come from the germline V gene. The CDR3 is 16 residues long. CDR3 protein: CASSIDASGRANEQFF. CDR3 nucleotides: TGTGCCAGCAGCATAGATGCTAGCGGGAGGGCCAATGAGCAGTTCTTC. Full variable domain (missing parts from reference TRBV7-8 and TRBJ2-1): GAGVSQSPRYKVAKRGQDVALRCDPISGHVSLFWYQQALGQGPEFLTYFQNEAQLDKSGLPSDRFFAERPEGSVSTLKIQRTQQEDSAVYLCASSIDASGRANEQFFGPGTRLTVL.

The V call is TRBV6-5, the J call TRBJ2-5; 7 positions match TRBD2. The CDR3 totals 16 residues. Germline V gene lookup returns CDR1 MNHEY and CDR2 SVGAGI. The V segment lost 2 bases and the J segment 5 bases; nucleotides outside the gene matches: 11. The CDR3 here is CASSYRAGGGRETQYF. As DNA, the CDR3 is TGTGCCAGCAGTTACCGGGCTGGCGGGGGTAGGGAGACCCAGTACTTC.

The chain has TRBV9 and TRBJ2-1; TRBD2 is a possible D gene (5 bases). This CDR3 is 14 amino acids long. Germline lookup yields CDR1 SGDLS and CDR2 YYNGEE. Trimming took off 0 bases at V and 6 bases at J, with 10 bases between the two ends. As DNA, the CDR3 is TGTGCCAGCAGCGTAGGGGGTCTAGCCAATGAGCAGTTCTTC. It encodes CASSVGGLANEQFF. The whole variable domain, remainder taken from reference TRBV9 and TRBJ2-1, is DSGVTQTPKHLITATGQRVTLRCSPRSGDLSVYWYQQSLDQGLQFLIQYYNGEERAKGNILERFSAQQFPDLHSELNLSSLELGDSALYFCASSVGGLANEQFFGPGTRLTVL.

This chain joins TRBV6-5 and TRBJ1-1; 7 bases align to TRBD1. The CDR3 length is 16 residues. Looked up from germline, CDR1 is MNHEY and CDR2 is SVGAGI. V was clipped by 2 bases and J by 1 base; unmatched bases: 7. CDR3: CASSYRQGRENTEAFF. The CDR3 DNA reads TGTGCCAGCAGTTACCGACAGGGACGGGAGAACACTGAAGCTTTCTTT.

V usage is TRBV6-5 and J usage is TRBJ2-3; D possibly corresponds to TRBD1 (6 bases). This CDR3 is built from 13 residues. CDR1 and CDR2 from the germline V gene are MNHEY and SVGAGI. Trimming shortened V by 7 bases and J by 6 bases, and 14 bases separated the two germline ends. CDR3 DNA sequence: TGTGCCAGCAAGGGACAAGGCTATGATACGCAGTATTTT. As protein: CASKGQGYDTQYF.